The rows below give T cell receptor beta chains drawn from one sample of a study of control samples from healthy donors and cancer patients. The method was immunoSEQ multiplex PCR; TCRdb's version includes in-frame clones alone and lacks a portion of them. Here the sample spans under 200,000 clones, roughly 95% being singletons. The source material was blood. Receptors were obtained from a young woman in good health. Each CDR3 is given with its conserved first and last residue.

j_call,v_call,cdr3_aa
TRBJ1-5,TRBV10-3,CATQGSNQPQHF
TRBJ2-1,TRBV10-3,CATQGLAAYNEQFF
TRBJ1-1,TRBV7-8,CASSPPGREEAFF
TRBJ1-5,TRBV19,CASSTDRPNQPQHF
TRBJ1-5,TRBV3-1/TRBV3-2,CASSQDQSINQPQHF
TRBJ2-7,TRBV18,CASSPLGLADYEQYF
TRBJ1-1,TRBV7-9,CASSLDANTEAFF
TRBJ1-6,TRBV28,CASSSRTGGNSPLHF
TRBJ2-5,TRBV4-1,CASSQGITGVETQYF
TRBJ1-5,TRBV27,CASSYISNQPQHF
TRBJ1-1,TRBV27,CASSLWAGGNTEAFF
TRBJ2-6,TRBV24-1,CATSDWGQDSGANVLTF